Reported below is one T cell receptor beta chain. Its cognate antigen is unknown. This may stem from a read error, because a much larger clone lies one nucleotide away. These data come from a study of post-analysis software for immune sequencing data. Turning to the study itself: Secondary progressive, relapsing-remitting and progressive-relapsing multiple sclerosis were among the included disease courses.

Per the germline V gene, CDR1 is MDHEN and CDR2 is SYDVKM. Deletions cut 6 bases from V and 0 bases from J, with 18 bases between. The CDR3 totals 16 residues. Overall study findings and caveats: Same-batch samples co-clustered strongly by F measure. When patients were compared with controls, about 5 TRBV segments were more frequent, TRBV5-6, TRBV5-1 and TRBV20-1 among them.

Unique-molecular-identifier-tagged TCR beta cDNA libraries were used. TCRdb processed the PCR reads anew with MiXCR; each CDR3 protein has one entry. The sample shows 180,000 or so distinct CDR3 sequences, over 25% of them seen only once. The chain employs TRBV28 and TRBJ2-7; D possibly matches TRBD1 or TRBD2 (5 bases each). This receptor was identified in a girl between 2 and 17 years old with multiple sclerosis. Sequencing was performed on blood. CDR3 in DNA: TGTGCCAGCAGATCCCGGGGCATCGGAAGCTCCTACGAGCAGTACTTC. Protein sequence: CASRSRGIGSSYEQYF.